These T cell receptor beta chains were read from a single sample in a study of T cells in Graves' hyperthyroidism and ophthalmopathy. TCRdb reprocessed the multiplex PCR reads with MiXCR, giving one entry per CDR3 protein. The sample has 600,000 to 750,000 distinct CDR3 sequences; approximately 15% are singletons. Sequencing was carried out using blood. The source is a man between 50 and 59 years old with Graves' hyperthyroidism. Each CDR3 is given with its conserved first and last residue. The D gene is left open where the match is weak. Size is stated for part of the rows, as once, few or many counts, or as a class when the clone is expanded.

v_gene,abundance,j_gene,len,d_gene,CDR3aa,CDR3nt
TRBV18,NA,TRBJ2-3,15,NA,CASSPDGPSTDTQYF,TGTGCCAGCTCACCGGATGGGCCTAGCACAGATACGCAGTATTTT
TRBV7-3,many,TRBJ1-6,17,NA,CASSLTGPGASYSPLHF,TGTGCCAGCAGCTTAACTGGCCCCGGTGCTTCCTATTCACCCCTCCACTTT
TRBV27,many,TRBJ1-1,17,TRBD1,CASRSGDRGRGDTEAFF,TGTGCCAGCAGATCCGGGGACAGGGGGCGTGGAGATACTGAAGCTTTCTTT
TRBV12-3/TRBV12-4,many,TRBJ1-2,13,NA,CASSYAENYGYTF,TGTGCCAGCAGTTACGCAGAAAACTATGGCTACACCTTC
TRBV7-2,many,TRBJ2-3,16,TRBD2,CASSRKSGRSTDTQYF,TGTGCCAGCAGCCGTAAAAGCGGGAGGAGCACAGATACGCAGTATTTT
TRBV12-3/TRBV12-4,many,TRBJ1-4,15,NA,CASRAIGTQDEKLFF,TGTGCCAGCAGAGCAATCGGGACGCAGGATGAAAAACTGTTTTTT
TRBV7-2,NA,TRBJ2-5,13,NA,CASSPLKEETQYF,TGTGCCAGCAGCCCTCTAAAAGAAGAGACCCAGTACTTC
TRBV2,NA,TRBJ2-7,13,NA,CASSWLARYEQYF,TGTGCCAGCAGTTGGCTAGCCAGATACGAGCAGTACTTC
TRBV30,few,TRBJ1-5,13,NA,CAWARDGEQPQHF,TGTGCCTGGGCCCGAGACGGGGAACAGCCCCAGCATTTT
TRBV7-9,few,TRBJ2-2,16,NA,CASSFSGMLRTGELFF,TGTGCCAGCAGCTTCTCCGGGATGCTGAGAACCGGGGAGCTGTTTTTT
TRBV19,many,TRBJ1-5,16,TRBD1,CASSTRTGGTNQPQHF,TGTGCCAGTAGTACGAGGACAGGGGGTACCAATCAGCCCCAGCATTTT
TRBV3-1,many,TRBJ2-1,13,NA,CASSGVRYNEQFF,TGTGCCAGCAGCGGCGTTCGGTACAATGAGCAGTTCTTC
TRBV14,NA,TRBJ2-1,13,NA,CASSQDLAFEQFF,TGTGCCAGCAGCCAAGATCTAGCTTTTGAGCAGTTCTTC
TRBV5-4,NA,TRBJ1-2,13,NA,CASSIDRNYGYTF,TGTGCCAGCAGCATCGACCGGAACTATGGCTACACCTTC
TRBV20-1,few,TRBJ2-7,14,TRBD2,CSATSGTSVYEQYF,TGCAGTGCCACTTCAGGGACTAGCGTGTATGAGCAGTACTTC
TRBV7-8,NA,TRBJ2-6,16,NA,CASSLVEGTGANVLTF,TGTGCCAGCAGCTTAGTCGAGGGTACTGGGGCCAACGTCCTGACTTTC
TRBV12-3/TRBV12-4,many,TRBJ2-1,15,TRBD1,CASSLRTGVRNEQFF,TGTGCCAGCAGTCTCAGGACAGGAGTTCGCAATGAGCAGTTCTTC
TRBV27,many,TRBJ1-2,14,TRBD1,CASSFARTGEGYTF,TGTGCCAGCAGTTTCGCTCGGACAGGGGAAGGCTACACCTTC